These T cell receptor beta chains were read from a single sample in a study of blood T cells in healthy people across ages. One entry per CDR3 protein, called by TCRdb with MiXCR from the 5' RACE reads. The sample holds about 1.4 million distinct CDR3 sequences, around 59% seen once. Sequenced sample: blood. The receptors shown here come from a man between 18 and 35 years old in good health. Both conserved end residues are part of each CDR3. The D gene is left open where the match is weak. Part of the rows lack a size; the others show once, few, many or a class for expanded clones.

>.|14|TRBJ1-2|.|TRBV20-1
CSARNPGAAGSYTF
TGCAGTGCTAGAAACCCGGGGGCCGCTGGTAGCTACACCTTC
>.|15|TRBJ1-4|.|TRBV28
CATLGGARTNEKLFF
TGTGCCACCCTGGGGGGGGCGCGAACTAATGAAAAACTGTTTTTT
>.|17|TRBJ2-3|.|TRBV28
CASSLYGTGGDTDTQYF
TGTGCCAGCAGTTTGTACGGGACCGGGGGAGACACAGATACGCAGTATTTT
>.|18|TRBJ2-7|TRBD2|TRBV4-1
CASSQARLGLAGVYEQYF
TGCGCCAGCAGCCAAGCTCGCTTAGGACTAGCGGGAGTCTACGAGCAGTACTTC
>.|13|TRBJ2-2|.|TRBV24-1
CATVGRDTGELFF
TGTGCCACCGTAGGACGTGACACCGGGGAGCTGTTTTTT
>few|13|TRBJ2-5|.|TRBV27
CASSFLQQETQYF
TGTGCCAGCAGTTTCCTCCAGCAAGAGACCCAGTACTTC
>.|14|TRBJ2-2|TRBD1|TRBV6-6
CATTDRGSTGELFF
TGTGCCACCACGGACAGGGGGAGCACCGGGGAGCTGTTTTTT
>few|15|TRBJ2-3|.|TRBV5-1
CASSFGVGSGDTQYF
TGCGCCAGCAGCTTCGGAGTGGGTTCAGGAGATACGCAGTATTTT
>.|15|TRBJ2-7|.|TRBV6-5
CASSLDGSRSYEQYF
TGTGCCAGCAGTCTTGACGGATCCAGGTCCTACGAGCAGTACTTC
>.|16|TRBJ1-2|TRBD1|TRBV20-1
CSARDLQQGTNYGYTF
TGCAGTGCTAGAGATCTCCAACAGGGGACCAACTATGGCTACACCTTC
>.|16|TRBJ1-1|TRBD1|TRBV4-3
CASSQEDRGGTTEAFF
TGCGCCAGCAGCCAAGAAGACAGGGGGGGAACGACTGAAGCTTTCTTT
>once|12|TRBJ1-2|TRBD1|TRBV11-2
CASNLQGSGYTF
TGTGCCAGCAACTTACAGGGGTCTGGCTACACCTTC
>few|16|TRBJ2-7|.|TRBV7-9
CASSRTIEASSYEQYF
TGTGCCAGCAGCCGCACAATTGAGGCCAGCTCCTACGAGCAGTACTTC
>.|16|TRBJ2-4|.|TRBV27
CASSAPLGRAKNIQYF
TGTGCCAGCAGTGCCCCCTTAGGGAGGGCCAAAAACATTCAGTACTTC